What follows are 16 T cell receptor beta chains derived from one specimen sequenced in a study of cytomegalovirus exposure and HLA in healthy donors. Primers: 60 Vbeta forward and 13 Jbeta reverse. Some clones are missing from TCRdb's copy, which holds only in-frame ones; the method was immunoSEQ multiplex PCR. The table has over 80,000 clones, approximately 73% seen once. Sequencing used PBMCs. All receptors come from a man between 40 and 49 years old in good health and CMV-seronegative.

The J gene is TRBJ2-5, the V gene TRBV7-2, with D unresolved. V lost 2 bases and J lost 5, with 3 bases in between. Germline lookup yields CDR1 SGHTA and CDR2 FQGNSA. The CDR3 runs 11 residues. The DNA for the CDR3 is TGTGCCAGCAGCTTACAGGAGACCCAGTACTTC. Amino acids: CASSLQETQYF.

This sequence joins TRBV5-1 and TRBJ2-3; 10 bases are shared with TRBD2. Germline values: CDR1 SGHRS, CDR2 YFSETQ. The J segment lost 7 bases and the V segment lost 0 bases, leaving 14 bases of the junction unmatched. The CDR3 spans 18 residues. The CDR3 DNA reads TGCGCCAGCAGCTTGGTAGCGGGGGGCTTCGAGGGAGTGCATACGCAGTATTTT. As protein: CASSLVAGGFEGVHTQYF.

The CDR3 DNA sequence: TGTGCCAGCAGCGTATCAGGGGGTAGCTCCTACGAGCAGTACTTC. The encoded protein is CASSVSGGSSYEQYF. The V call is TRBV9, the J call TRBJ2-7, with 7 positions matching TRBD1. The CDR3 totals 15 residues. The trim removed 1 base at V and 0 bases at J, leaving 4 bases unmatched. Germline CDR1 reads SGDLS; CDR2 reads YYNGEE.

This chain connects TRBV2 to TRBJ1-6, with 11 bases lining up with TRBD1. Germline CDR1 and CDR2: SNHLY and FYNNEI. CDR3 size: 15 residues. The V gene end was trimmed by 8 bases and the J gene end by 9 bases; junction bases not matched to a gene: 9. The CDR3 here is CASAGQGGDTSPLHF. DNA of the CDR3: TGTGCCAGCGCGGGACAGGGGGGAGATACTTCACCCCTCCACTTT.

The chain couples TRBV27 to TRBJ1-1; tentative D call: TRBD1 (5 bases). Germline loops: CDR1 MNHEY, CDR2 SMNVEV (reference sequence). CDR3 length equals 14 residues. V lost 2 bases to trimming and J lost 3 bases, with 10 bases between them. CDR3 bases: TGTGCCAGCAGTTTAGGGATAGGGGACACTGAAGCTTTCTTT. Residues: CASSLGIGDTEAFF.

The V call is TRBV10-3, the J call TRBJ2-1; possible D gene TRBD2, 5 bases. The CDR3 sequence is 18 residues long. Trimming shortened V by 0 bases and J by 0 bases, and 15 bases separated the two germline ends. In germline, CDR1 is ENHRY, CDR2 SYGVKD. The CDR3 here is CAISESIPLASSYNEQFF. The CDR3 region has the DNA TGTGCCATCAGTGAGTCGATTCCCCTAGCTAGCTCCTACAATGAGCAGTTCTTC.

V and J are TRBV2 and TRBJ2-1, with 10 positions matching TRBD2. J gave up 3 bases and V 8 bases, and 4 bases lay outside the gene matches. Germline V CDR1 and CDR2: SNHLY, FYNNEI. The CDR3 has 14 residues. In DNA, the CDR3 is TGTGCCAGCCAACTAGCGGGGATCTACAATGAGCAGTTCTTC. Its translation: CASQLAGIYNEQFF.

V usage is TRBV10-3 and J usage is TRBJ2-3, with D uncertain. Germline V gives CDR1 ENHRY, CDR2 SYGVKD. The CDR3 is made up of 12 amino acids. Deletions cut 6 bases from V and 7 bases from J, with 11 bases between. Here the CDR3 reads CAIRSLENTQYF. The DNA for the CDR3 is TGTGCCATCAGAAGCCTTGAAAATACGCAGTATTTT.

The chain recombines TRBV28 with TRBJ2-1, with 11 positions matching TRBD2. Germline V gene lookup returns CDR1 MDHEN and CDR2 SYDVKM. V was clipped by 2 bases and J by 7 bases; unmatched bases: 7. The CDR3 spans 16 residues. The CDR3 DNA reads as TGTGCCAGCAGTTTAGGGACACTAGCGGGGGAAAATGAGCAGTTCTTC. Protein sequence: CASSLGTLAGENEQFF. Using reference TRBV28 and TRBJ2-1 for the parts outside the CDR3, the full variable domain is DVKVTQSSRYLVKRTGEKVFLECVQDMDHENMFWYRQDPGLGLRLIYFSYDVKMKEKGDIPEGYSVSREKKERFSLILESASTNQTSMYLCASSLGTLAGENEQFFGPGTRLTVL.

The chain has TRBV11-3 and TRBJ2-4; D not certain. The germline V and J ends were trimmed by 1 base and 10 bases, with 11 bases remaining between them. The germline V gene encodes CDR1 SGHNT and CDR2 YENEEA. There are 13 residues in the CDR3. In DNA form, the CDR3 reads TGTGCCAGCAGCTTAGGATCGAGAAGTATTCAGTACTTC. As protein: CASSLGSRSIQYF.

The chain joins TRBV6-5 to TRBJ2-3; weak D call: TRBD2 (5 bases). The length of the CDR3 is 13 residues. Trimming shortened V by 8 bases and J by 0 bases, and 9 bases separated the two germline ends. The germline V gene has CDR1 MNHEY and CDR2 SVGAGI. The chain's CDR3 is CASSRASTDTQYF. The CDR3 DNA reads TGTGCCAGCTCGAGGGCTAGCACAGATACGCAGTATTTT.

This sequence joins TRBV13 and TRBJ1-2; the D gene is possibly TRBD1 (6 bases). CDR3 length equals 13 residues. Between the trimmed V and J ends, which lost 5 bases and 3 bases, there was a span of 10 bases. Germline loops: CDR1 PRHDT, CDR2 FYEKMQ (reference sequence). CDR3 in amino acids: CASSTYRDYGYTF. CDR3 coding DNA: TGTGCCAGCAGCACATACAGGGACTATGGCTACACCTTC. Combining the CDR3 with reference TRBV13 and TRBJ1-2 gives the whole variable domain AAGVIQSPRHLIKEKRETATLKCYPIPRHDTVYWYQQGPGQDPQFLISFYEKMQSDKGSIPDRFSAQQFSDYHSELNMSSLELGDSALYFCASSTYRDYGYTFGSGTRLTVV.

In this sample, this clone turned up a few times. The chain couples TRBV20-1 to TRBJ2-1, with unresolved D. The germline CDR1 and CDR2 sequences are DFQATT and SNEGSKA (reference sequence). V lost 4 bases and J 8 bases, leaving 9 bases between the germline ends. The CDR3 is made up of 11 amino acids. The CDR3 sequence is CSATPLDEQFF. The CDR3 DNA reads as TGCAGTGCTACCCCTCTAGATGAGCAGTTCTTC.

CDR3 in amino acids: CASSSGVQETQYF. The DNA of the CDR3 is TGTGCCAGCAGCTCGGGAGTCCAAGAGACCCAGTACTTC. The chain joins TRBV7-3 to TRBJ2-5; D is perhaps TRBD2 (6 bases). The V gene's germline CDR1 is SGHTA and CDR2 FQGTGA. V was pared by 4 bases and J by 1 base, with 7 bases between. The CDR3 contains 13 residues.

This clone was observed a few times. This rearrangement joins TRBV29-1 to TRBJ1-4; D is possibly TRBD1 (6 bases). CDR3 length: 13 amino acids. CDR1 is SQVTM and CDR2 is ANQGSEA in the germline V gene. The V end lost 7 bases, the J end lost 8 bases, and 17 bases lay between the germline ends. The CDR3 DNA reads as TGCAGCGCCCAACAGGGCCAGCGAGAAAAACTGTTTTTT. Its protein is CSAQQGQREKLFF.

The rearrangement uses TRBV11-2 and TRBJ1-2, with 7 positions matching TRBD1. Germline V gene lookup returns CDR1 SGHAT and CDR2 FQNNGV. CDR3 length equals 17 residues. Trimming at V came to 5 bases and at J to 3 bases, leaving 15 bases not matched to a gene. This CDR3 is CASSQYTGARKDYGYTF. The CDR3 DNA reads as TGTGCCAGCAGCCAGTATACAGGGGCGAGGAAAGACTATGGCTACACCTTC. The whole variable domain, filled in from reference TRBV11-2 and TRBJ1-2, reads EAGVAQSPRYKIIEKRQSVAFWCNPISGHATLYWYQQILGQGPKLLIQFQNNGVVDDSQLPKDRFSAERLKGVDSTLKIQPAKLEDSAVYLCASSQYTGARKDYGYTFGSGTRLTVV.